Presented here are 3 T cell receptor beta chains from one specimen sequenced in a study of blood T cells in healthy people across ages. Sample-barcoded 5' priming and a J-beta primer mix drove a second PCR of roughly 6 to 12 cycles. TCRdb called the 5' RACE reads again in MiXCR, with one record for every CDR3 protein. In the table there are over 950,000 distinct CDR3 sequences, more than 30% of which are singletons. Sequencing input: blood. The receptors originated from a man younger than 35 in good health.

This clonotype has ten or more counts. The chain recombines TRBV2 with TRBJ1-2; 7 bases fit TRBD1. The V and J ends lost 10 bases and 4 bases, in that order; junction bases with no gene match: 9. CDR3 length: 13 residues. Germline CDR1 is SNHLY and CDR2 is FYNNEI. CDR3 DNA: TGTGCCACCGTAGGACAGGCCGGCTATGGCTACACCTTC. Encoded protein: CATVGQAGYGYTF.

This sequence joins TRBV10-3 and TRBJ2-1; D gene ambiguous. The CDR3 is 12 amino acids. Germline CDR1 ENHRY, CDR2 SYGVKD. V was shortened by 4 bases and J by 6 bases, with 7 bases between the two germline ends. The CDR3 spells CAISALGNEQFF. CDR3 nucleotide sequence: TGTGCCATCAGTGCCTTGGGCAATGAGCAGTTCTTC.

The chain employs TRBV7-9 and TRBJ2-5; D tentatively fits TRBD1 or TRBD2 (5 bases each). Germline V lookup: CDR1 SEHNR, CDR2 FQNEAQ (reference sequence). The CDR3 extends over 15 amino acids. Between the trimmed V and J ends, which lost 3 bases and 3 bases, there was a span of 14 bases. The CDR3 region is CASSLGSGAKETQYF. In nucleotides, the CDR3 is TGTGCCAGCAGCTTGGGTTCCGGGGCCAAAGAGACCCAGTACTTC.